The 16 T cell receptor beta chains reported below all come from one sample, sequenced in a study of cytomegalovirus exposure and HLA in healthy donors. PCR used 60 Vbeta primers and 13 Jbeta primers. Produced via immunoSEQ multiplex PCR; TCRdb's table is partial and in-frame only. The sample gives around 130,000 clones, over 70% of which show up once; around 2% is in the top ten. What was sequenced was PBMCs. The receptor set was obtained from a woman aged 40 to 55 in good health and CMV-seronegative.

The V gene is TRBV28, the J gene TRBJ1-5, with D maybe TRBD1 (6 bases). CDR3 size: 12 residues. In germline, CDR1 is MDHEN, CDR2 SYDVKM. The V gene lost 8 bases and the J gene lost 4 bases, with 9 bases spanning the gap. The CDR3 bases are TGTGCCAGCGCACAGGGTAATCAGCCCCAGCATTTT. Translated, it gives CASAQGNQPQHF.

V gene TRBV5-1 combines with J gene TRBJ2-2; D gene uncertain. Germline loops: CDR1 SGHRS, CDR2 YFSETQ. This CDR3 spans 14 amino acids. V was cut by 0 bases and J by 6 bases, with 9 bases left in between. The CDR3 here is CASSLGAVPGELFF. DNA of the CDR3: TGCGCCAGCAGCTTGGGTGCGGTACCCGGGGAGCTGTTTTTT.

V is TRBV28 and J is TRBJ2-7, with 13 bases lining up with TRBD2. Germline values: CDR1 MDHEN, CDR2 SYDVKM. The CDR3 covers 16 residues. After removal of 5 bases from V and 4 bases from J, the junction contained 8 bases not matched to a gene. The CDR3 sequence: CASSNPPTSGRYEQYF. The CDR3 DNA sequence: TGTGCCAGCAGTAACCCGCCGACTAGCGGGAGGTACGAGCAGTACTTC.

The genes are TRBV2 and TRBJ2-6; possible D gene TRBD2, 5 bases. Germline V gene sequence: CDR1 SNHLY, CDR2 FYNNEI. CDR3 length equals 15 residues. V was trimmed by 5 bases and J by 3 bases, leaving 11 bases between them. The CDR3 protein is CASSTGSGGANVLTF. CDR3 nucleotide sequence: TGTGCCAGCAGTACGGGGTCGGGTGGGGCCAACGTCCTGACTTTC.

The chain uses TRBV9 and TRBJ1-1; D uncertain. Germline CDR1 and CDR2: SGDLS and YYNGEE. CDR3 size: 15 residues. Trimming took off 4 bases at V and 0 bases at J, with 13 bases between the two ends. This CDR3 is CASSSSGGMNTEAFF. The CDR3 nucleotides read TGTGCCAGCAGCTCGTCGGGAGGCATGAACACTGAAGCTTTCTTT.

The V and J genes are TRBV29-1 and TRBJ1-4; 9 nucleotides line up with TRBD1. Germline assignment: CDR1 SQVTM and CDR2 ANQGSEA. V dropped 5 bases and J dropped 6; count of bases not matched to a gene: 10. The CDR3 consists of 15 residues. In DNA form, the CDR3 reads TGCAGCGTTAATATCGGACAGGGGAGGGATGAAAAACTGTTTTTT. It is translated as CSVNIGQGRDEKLFF.

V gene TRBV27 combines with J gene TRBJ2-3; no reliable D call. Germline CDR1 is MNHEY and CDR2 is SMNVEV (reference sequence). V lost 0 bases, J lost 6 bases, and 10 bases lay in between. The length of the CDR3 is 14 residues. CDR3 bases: TGTGCCAGCAGTTTATCCCTCCAGGTGGATACGCAGTATTTT. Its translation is CASSLSLQVDTQYF.

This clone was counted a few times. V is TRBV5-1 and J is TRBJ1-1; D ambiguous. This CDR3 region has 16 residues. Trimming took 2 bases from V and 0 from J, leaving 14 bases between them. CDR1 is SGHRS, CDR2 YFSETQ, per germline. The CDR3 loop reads CASSLGPGDMNTEAFF. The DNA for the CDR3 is TGCGCCAGCAGCTTAGGTCCTGGCGACATGAACACTGAAGCTTTCTTT.

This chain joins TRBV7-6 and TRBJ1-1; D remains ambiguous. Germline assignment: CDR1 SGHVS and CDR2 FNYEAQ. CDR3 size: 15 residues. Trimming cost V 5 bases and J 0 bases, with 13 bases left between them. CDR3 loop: CASSPTRVMNTEAFF. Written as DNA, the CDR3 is TGTGCCAGCAGCCCGACGCGGGTTATGAACACTGAAGCTTTCTTT.

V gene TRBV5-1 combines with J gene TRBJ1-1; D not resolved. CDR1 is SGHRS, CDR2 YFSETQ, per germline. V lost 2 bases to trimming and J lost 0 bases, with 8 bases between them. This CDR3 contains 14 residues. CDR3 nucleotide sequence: TGCGCCAGCAGCTTTGAGGCCCTGAACACTGAAGCTTTCTTT. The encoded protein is CASSFEALNTEAFF.

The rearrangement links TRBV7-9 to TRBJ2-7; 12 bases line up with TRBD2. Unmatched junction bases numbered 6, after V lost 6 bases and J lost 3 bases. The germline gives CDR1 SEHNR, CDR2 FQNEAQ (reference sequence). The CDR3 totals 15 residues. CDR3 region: CASSFGLAGIYEQYF. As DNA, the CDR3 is TGTGCCAGCAGTTTTGGACTAGCGGGGATCTACGAGCAGTACTTC.

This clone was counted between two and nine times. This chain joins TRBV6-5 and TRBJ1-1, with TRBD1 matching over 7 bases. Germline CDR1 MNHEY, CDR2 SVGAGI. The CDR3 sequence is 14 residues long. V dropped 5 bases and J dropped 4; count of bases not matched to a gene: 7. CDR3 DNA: TGTGCCAGCAGTCTACAGGGGTGGGGCACTGAAGCTTTCTTT. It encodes CASSLQGWGTEAFF.

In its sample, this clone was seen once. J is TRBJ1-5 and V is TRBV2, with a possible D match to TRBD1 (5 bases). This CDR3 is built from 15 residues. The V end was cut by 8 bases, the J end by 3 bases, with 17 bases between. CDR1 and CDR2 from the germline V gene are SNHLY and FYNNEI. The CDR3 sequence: CASGTGGAPNQPQHF. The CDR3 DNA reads TGTGCCAGCGGTACTGGAGGGGCACCCAATCAGCCCCAGCATTTT.

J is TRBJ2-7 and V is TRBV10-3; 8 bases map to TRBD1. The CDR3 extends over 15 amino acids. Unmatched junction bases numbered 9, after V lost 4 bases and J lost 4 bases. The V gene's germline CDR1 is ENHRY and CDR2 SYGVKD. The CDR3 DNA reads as TGTGCCATCAGTGGTGGGGACAGGAACCTTTACGAGCAGTACTTC. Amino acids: CAISGGDRNLYEQYF.

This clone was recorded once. As DNA, the CDR3 is TGTGCCAGCAGCTTAGTCCGGACAGCCTACGAGCAGTACTTC. Residues: CASSLVRTAYEQYF. This chain links TRBV7-8 with TRBJ2-7, with D possibly matching TRBD1 (6 bases). The V end lost 1 base, the J end lost 2 bases, and 9 bases lay between the germline ends. Germline CDR1 is SGHVS and CDR2 is FQNEAQ. CDR3 size: 14 residues.

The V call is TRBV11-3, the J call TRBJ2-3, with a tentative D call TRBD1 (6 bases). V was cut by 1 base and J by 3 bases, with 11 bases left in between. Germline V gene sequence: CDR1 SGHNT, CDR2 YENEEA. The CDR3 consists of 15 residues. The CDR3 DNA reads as TGTGCCAGCAGCTTAGGACAGGTTGGGACAGATACGCAGTATTTT. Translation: CASSLGQVGTDTQYF.